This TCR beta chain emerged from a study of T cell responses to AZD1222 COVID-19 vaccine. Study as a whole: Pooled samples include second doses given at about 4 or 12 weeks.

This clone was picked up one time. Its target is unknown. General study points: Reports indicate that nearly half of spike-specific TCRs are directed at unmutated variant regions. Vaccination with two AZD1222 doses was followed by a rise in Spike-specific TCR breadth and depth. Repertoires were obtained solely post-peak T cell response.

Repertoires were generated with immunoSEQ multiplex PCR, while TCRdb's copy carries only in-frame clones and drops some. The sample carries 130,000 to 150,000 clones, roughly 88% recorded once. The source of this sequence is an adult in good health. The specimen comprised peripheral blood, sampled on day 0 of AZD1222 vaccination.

CDR3 bases: TGTGCCAGCAGTTACTCGCTCGCGCCCAGTTATGGCTACACCTTC. Translation gives CASSYSLAPSYGYTF. The genes are TRBV6-5 and TRBJ1-2; D remains ambiguous. The CDR3 contains 15 residues. CDR1 is MNHEY and CDR2 is SVGAGI in the germline V gene. V shed 0 bases and J shed 5 bases, with 13 bases lying between them.